These 27 T cell receptor beta chains originate from one sample sequenced in a study of post-analysis software for immune sequencing data. Findings and caveats of the study: In patients, five TRBV segments were more frequent than in controls, with TRBV5-6, TRBV5-1 and TRBV20-1 among them.

Their antigens are not known. Libraries were made from TCR beta cDNA, and they carried unique molecular identifiers. TCRdb re-derived calls from the PCR reads in MiXCR, one entry per CDR3 protein. The table records a few hundred thousand distinct CDR3 sequences, roughly 38% of them present only once. Sample: blood. The receptors shown here come from a girl aged 2-10 years with multiple sclerosis.

The DNA for the CDR3 is TGTGCCAGCAGCGGAACCCTACGGAATGAGCAGTTCTTC. Amino acids: CASSGTLRNEQFF. The J gene is TRBJ2-1, the V gene TRBV9; D unclear. With 3 bases removed from V and 7 bases from J, the gap between germline ends came to 11 bases. In germline, CDR1 is SGDLS, CDR2 YYNGEE. The CDR3 loop spans 13 amino acids.

This clonotype was found a few times. The chain links TRBV6-4 to TRBJ1-6; D perhaps matches TRBD1 (5 bases). Germline CDR1 and CDR2: MRHNA and SNTAGT. V lost 1 base and J lost 9, with 13 bases in between. There are 15 residues in the CDR3. In DNA form, the CDR3 reads TGTGCCAGCAGTGACTTCGCGGGAGACAGTTCACCCCTCCACTTT. Protein sequence: CASSDFAGDSSPLHF.

The V gene is TRBV4-3, the J gene TRBJ2-5; possible D gene TRBD2, 5 bases. The end of the DNA is better explained by TRBJ2-7, so the J call may be wrong. Germline V gives CDR1 LGHNA, CDR2 YSLEER. This CDR3 is 15 amino acids long. The CDR3 coding sequence is TGCGCCAGCAGCCAAGATCGGGCAAGTAGCGACGAGCAGTACTTC. Its translation: CASSQDRASSDEQYF.

This clonotype was counted a few times. The chain has TRBV12-3 or TRBV12-4 and TRBJ2-4, with a possible D match to TRBD2 (5 bases). The CDR3 loop spans 14 amino acids. Trimming shortened V by 5 bases and J by 4 bases, and 12 bases separated the two germline ends. The chain's CDR3 is CASSIRETKNIQYF. The CDR3 region has the DNA TGTGCCAGCAGTATCCGGGAAACAAAAAACATTCAGTACTTC.

The rearrangement joins TRBV6-5 to TRBJ2-5; D perhaps matches TRBD1 (6 bases). V shed 2 bases and J shed 5 bases, with 15 bases lying between them. Germline loops: CDR1 MNHEY, CDR2 SVGAGI. The CDR3 runs to 15 residues. CDR3 loop: CASSYTDSMGETQYF. The CDR3 nucleotides read TGTGCCAGCAGTTACACGGACAGTATGGGGGAGACCCAGTACTTC.

This clonotype appeared once. A junction boundary mismatches the germline segment, possibly from a read error. V usage is TRBV10-3 and J usage is TRBJ2-1; D possibly corresponds to TRBD2 (6 bases). The CDR3 spans 15 residues. CDR1 and CDR2 (germline): ENHRY, SYGVKD. Written as DNA, the CDR3 is TGTGCCATCAGTGAGTCCCAGGAGGGGTTAAATGAGCGGTTCTTC. Its protein product is CAISESQEGLNERFF.

The table lists this clonotype with a few counts. V usage is TRBV25-1 and J usage is TRBJ2-1; D not certain. Trimming removed 3 bases from V and 9 bases from J, with 6 bases in between. In germline, CDR1 is MGHDK, CDR2 SYGVNS. There are 11 residues in the CDR3. The chain's CDR3 is CASSDRTEQFF. The CDR3 DNA reads as TGTGCCAGCAGTGATCGGACTGAGCAGTTCTTC.

The genes are TRBV24-1 and TRBJ2-1; D is possibly TRBD1 (6 bases). Germline V gives CDR1 KGHDR, CDR2 SFDVKD. V lost 0 bases, J lost 8 bases, and 10 bases lay in between. This CDR3 is 14 amino acids long. CDR3 loop: CATSDLNRVDEQFF. CDR3 nucleotides: TGTGCCACCAGTGATTTGAACAGGGTCGATGAGCAGTTCTTC.

This clonotype was seen a handful of times. The gene calls are TRBV5-1 and TRBJ2-1, with a tentative D call TRBD2 (7 bases). The CDR3 is made up of 14 amino acids. The V and J ends lost 7 bases and 4 bases respectively, with 15 bases between them. Germline V gene data show CDR1 as SGHRS and CDR2 as YFSETQ. Here the CDR3 reads CASGLGGPYNEQFF. CDR3 sequence (DNA): TGCGCCAGCGGCCTGGGGGGGCCTTACAATGAGCAGTTCTTC.

The genes are TRBV7-2 and TRBJ2-5; 7 nucleotides agree with TRBD2. The CDR3 runs 18 residues. The germline V gene has CDR1 SGHTA and CDR2 FQGNSA. Germline trimming cut 1 base from V and 4 bases from J; bases unmatched to any gene: 15. The CDR3 is CASSLVASGSTRRETQYF. For the CDR3, the DNA is TGTGCCAGCAGCTTAGTAGCTAGCGGTTCCACCCGGAGAGAGACCCAGTACTTC.

V is TRBV7-2 and J is TRBJ1-4; D gene unclear. Germline V gene sequence: CDR1 SGHTA, CDR2 FQGNSA. V shed 5 bases and J shed 6 bases, with 16 bases lying between them. The CDR3 is made up of 15 amino acids. The DNA for the CDR3 is TGTGCCAGCAGCCCCCGGTCATCCCTAGATGAAAAACTGTTTTTT. The encoded protein is CASSPRSSLDEKLFF.

This clonotype occurred a few times. This chain links TRBV7-2 with TRBJ1-2, with D tentatively TRBD1 (5 bases). Trimming cost V 2 bases and J 5 bases, with 12 bases left between them. The germline V gene encodes CDR1 SGHTA and CDR2 FQGNSA. This CDR3 spans 14 amino acids. The CDR3 coding sequence is TGTGCCAGCAGCTTAACCTTCGGGGGGTATGGCTACACCTTC. Translating it yields CASSLTFGGYGYTF.

J is TRBJ1-6 and V is TRBV20-1; a weak D match, TRBD1 (6 bases). V was clipped by 4 bases and J by 12 bases, with 19 bases between them. This CDR3 is built from 14 residues. Germline values: CDR1 DFQATT, CDR2 SNEGSKA (reference sequence). The CDR3 DNA reads as TGCAGTGCTAAAGGAACAGGGTATCGCTTACCCCTCCACTTT. It specifies CSAKGTGYRLPLHF.

This clonotype was counted a few times. The V gene is TRBV20-1, the J gene TRBJ2-7; no reliable D call. V dropped 3 bases and J dropped 3 bases, with 12 bases sitting between them. Germline CDR1 reads DFQATT; CDR2 reads SNEGSKA (reference sequence). The CDR3 length is 13 residues. Here the CDR3 DNA reads TGCAGTGCTAGCCTGATTAAGGACTACGAGCAGTACTTC. Protein: CSASLIKDYEQYF.

This sequence joins TRBV7-2 and TRBJ1-2, with D hard to call. V lost 6 bases and J 0 bases, leaving 14 bases between the germline ends. Germline V gives CDR1 SGHTA, CDR2 FQGNSA. This CDR3 is built from 15 residues. Here the CDR3 DNA reads TGTGCCAGCAGACCTCGGGGAGTGGCTAACTATGGCTACACCTTC. Amino acids: CASRPRGVANYGYTF.

The table lists this clonotype with a few counts. This chain uses TRBV7-6 with TRBJ1-5; a weak D match, TRBD1 (5 bases). V lost 1 base and J lost 3, with 13 bases in between. The germline CDR1 and CDR2 sequences are SGHVS and FNYEAQ. The CDR3 is made up of 16 amino acids. CDR3 sequence reads: CASSLEGQGDNQPQHF. The DNA of the CDR3 is TGTGCCAGCAGCTTAGAGGGGCAAGGGGACAATCAGCCCCAGCATTTT.

The CDR3 sequence is CASSTIGSTEAFF. DNA for the CDR3: TGTGCCAGTAGTACCATAGGTAGCACTGAAGCTTTCTTT. The chain has TRBV19 and TRBJ1-1, with D uncertain. CDR1 LNHDA and CDR2 SQIVND come from the germline V gene (reference sequence). The length of the CDR3 is 13 residues. Between the trimmed V and J ends, which lost 4 bases and 4 bases, there was a span of 10 bases.

The chain carries TRBV29-1 and TRBJ1-2; a weak D match, TRBD1 (6 bases). The CDR3 has 13 amino acids. Trimming pared 4 bases from V and 2 bases from J, leaving 11 bases between. Germline V gene sequence: CDR1 SQVTM, CDR2 ANQGSEA. CDR3 sequence reads: CSVGGGLNYGYTF. In DNA form, the CDR3 reads TGCAGCGTTGGCGGGGGCCTAAACTATGGCTACACCTTC. The full variable domain, in which reference TRBV29-1 and TRBJ1-2 provide the parts outside the CDR3, is SAVISQKPSRDICQRGTSLTIQCQVDSQVTMMFWYRQQPGQSLTLIATANQGSEATYESGFVIDKFPISRPNLTFSTLTVSNMSPEDSSIYLCSVGGGLNYGYTFGSGTRLTVV.

The chain has TRBV7-2 and TRBJ2-1; 14 bases match TRBD2. The CDR3 runs 16 residues. The V segment lost 4 bases and the J segment 7 bases; nucleotides outside the gene matches: 6. The germline V gene encodes CDR1 SGHTA and CDR2 FQGNSA. CDR3 amino acids: CASSYGLAGGLNEQFF. The CDR3 nucleotides read TGTGCCAGCAGCTACGGACTAGCGGGAGGTTTAAATGAGCAGTTCTTC.

This sequence joins TRBV18 and TRBJ2-3; D possibly corresponds to TRBD1 (6 bases). The germline gives CDR1 KGHSH, CDR2 LQKENI. Trimming stripped 8 bases from V and 0 bases from J, with 24 bases between. The length of the CDR3 is 18 residues. The DNA for the CDR3 is TGTGCCAGCACGCACCCTGAGGGTCGAGGACAGAGCACAGATACGCAGTATTTT. Translated, it gives CASTHPEGRGQSTDTQYF.

This sequence joins TRBV5-1 and TRBJ2-3, with 14 bases that match TRBD2. The CDR3 has 18 residues. Unmatched junction bases numbered 10, after V lost 3 bases and J lost 4 bases. Looked up from germline, CDR1 is SGHRS and CDR2 is YFSETQ. The CDR3 nucleotides are TGCGCCAGCAGCTGGCGTCCGACTAGCGGGAGGGTCTCAGATACGCAGTATTTT. It is translated as CASSWRPTSGRVSDTQYF.

This clonotype showed up just a few times. The J gene is TRBJ1-2, the V gene TRBV12-3 or TRBV12-4; 11 nucleotides agree with TRBD1. V lost 6 bases and J lost 3; bases outside the gene matches: 9. The CDR3 runs to 16 residues. The CDR3, as DNA: TGTGCCAGCAGCAGGACAGGGGGCGAACTTCACTATGGCTACACCTTC. Translated, it gives CASSRTGGELHYGYTF.

V gene TRBV7-2 combines with J gene TRBJ2-1; D gene ambiguous. The CDR3 consists of 14 residues. The V gene's germline CDR1 is SGHTA and CDR2 FQGNSA. Between the trimmed V and J ends, which lost 5 bases and 7 bases, there was a span of 15 bases. The chain's CDR3 is CASSGPGRENEQFF. CDR3 sequence (DNA): TGTGCCAGCAGCGGGCCCGGGCGAGAAAATGAGCAGTTCTTC.

The V and J genes are TRBV6-2 or TRBV6-3 and TRBJ2-4, with 11 bases that match TRBD1. CDR1 is MNHEY and CDR2 is SVGEGT in the germline V gene. The CDR3 loop spans 16 amino acids. V lost 9 bases, J lost 1 base, and 8 bases stayed unmatched. This chain's CDR3 is CASLPGQGVAKNIQYF. The DNA for the CDR3 is TGTGCCAGTCTACCGGGACAGGGGGTCGCCAAAAACATTCAGTACTTC.

The J gene is TRBJ2-3, the V gene TRBV6-6; possible D gene TRBD1, 6 bases. The CDR3 extends over 16 amino acids. Germline V gene sequence: CDR1 MNHNY, CDR2 SVGAGI (reference sequence). Trimming took off 6 bases at V and 2 bases at J, with 18 bases between the two ends. Written as DNA, the CDR3 is TGTGCCAGCAGACCCGATTTTGACAGGAACACAGATACGCAGTATTTT. It encodes CASRPDFDRNTDTQYF.

This clonotype was seen only a few times. The chain links TRBV27 to TRBJ2-1; D uncertain. The CDR3 loop spans 17 amino acids. V was trimmed by 0 bases and J by 0 bases, leaving 12 bases between them. CDR1 MNHEY and CDR2 SMNVEV come from the germline V gene (reference sequence). As DNA, the CDR3 is TGTGCCAGCAGTTTATCGGCGTTGGTAGCCTCCTACAATGAGCAGTTCTTC. Protein product: CASSLSALVASYNEQFF.

This sequence joins TRBV29-1 and TRBJ2-5; TRBD2 matches 10 bases. The CDR3 is 14 residues long. V was clipped by 2 bases and J by 5 bases; unmatched bases: 5. Germline CDR1 SQVTM, CDR2 ANQGSEA. This chain's CDR3 is CSVESSGRGETQYF. The CDR3 DNA reads TGCAGCGTTGAATCTAGCGGGAGAGGTGAGACCCAGTACTTC.